This T cell receptor beta chain was sequenced for a study of T cell changes during pregnancy in multiple sclerosis. Germline values: CDR1 LNHNV, CDR2 YYDKDF (reference sequence). CDR3 length equals 13 residues. Germline trimming cut 8 bases from V and 9 bases from J; bases unmatched to any gene: 12. The method was immunoSEQ multiplex PCR; TCRdb's version includes in-frame clones alone and lacks a portion of them. The sample carries around 130,000 clones, less than 97% recorded once. The starting material was peripheral blood, obtained after pregnancy. The TCR originated in a female donor with multiple sclerosis, enrolled in a pregnancy study. The V and J genes are TRBV15 and TRBJ1-2; 7 bases line up with TRBD1. CDR3 sequence reads: CATAPLRQGSYTF. The CDR3 DNA reads TGTGCCACCGCCCCACTTCGACAGGGTAGCTACACCTTC.